This T cell receptor (beta chain) appears in the sequencing data of a study of cytomegalovirus exposure and HLA in healthy donors. Sequencing used immunoSEQ multiplex PCR; TCRdb keeps in-frame clones, though not all of them. The sample records 120,000 or so clones, approximately 94% being singletons. The sequenced material came from PBMCs. This receptor was identified in a young man in good health and CMV-seronegative.

The CDR3 here is CASSLGAATVQETQYF. The DNA of the CDR3 is TGTGCCAGCAGCTTGGGGGCGGCGACAGTCCAAGAGACCCAGTACTTC. The V and J genes are TRBV5-6 and TRBJ2-5; D possibly corresponds to TRBD1 (5 bases). The germline V and J ends were trimmed by 0 bases and 1 base, with 13 bases remaining between them. The CDR3 contains 16 residues. Germline lookup yields CDR1 SGHDT and CDR2 YYEEEE.